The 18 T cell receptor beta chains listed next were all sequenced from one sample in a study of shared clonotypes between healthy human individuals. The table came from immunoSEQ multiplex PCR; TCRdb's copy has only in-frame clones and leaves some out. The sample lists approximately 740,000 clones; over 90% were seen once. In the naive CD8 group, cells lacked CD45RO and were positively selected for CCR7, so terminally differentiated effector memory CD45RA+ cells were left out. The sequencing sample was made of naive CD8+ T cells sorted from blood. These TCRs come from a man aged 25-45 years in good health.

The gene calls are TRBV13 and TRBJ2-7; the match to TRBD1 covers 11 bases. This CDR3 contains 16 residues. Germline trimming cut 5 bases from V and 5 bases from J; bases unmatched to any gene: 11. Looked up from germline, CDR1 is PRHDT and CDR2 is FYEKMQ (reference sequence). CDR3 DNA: TGTGCCAGCAGCCGGAGGGGACAGGGGGAAGGGCACGAGCAGTACTTC. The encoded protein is CASSRRGQGEGHEQYF.

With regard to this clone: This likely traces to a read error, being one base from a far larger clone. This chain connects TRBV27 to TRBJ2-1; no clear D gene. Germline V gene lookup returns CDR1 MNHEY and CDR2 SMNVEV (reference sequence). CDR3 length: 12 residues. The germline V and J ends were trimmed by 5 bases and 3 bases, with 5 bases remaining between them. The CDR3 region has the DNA TGTGCCAGCAGTCCTTACTACAATGAGCAGTTCTTC. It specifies CASSPYYNEQFF.

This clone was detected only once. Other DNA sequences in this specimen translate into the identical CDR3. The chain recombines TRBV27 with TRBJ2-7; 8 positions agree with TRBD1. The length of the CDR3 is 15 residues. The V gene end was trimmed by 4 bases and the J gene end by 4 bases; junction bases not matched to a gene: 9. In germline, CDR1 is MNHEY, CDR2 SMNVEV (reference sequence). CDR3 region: CASSSSGTGDYEQYF. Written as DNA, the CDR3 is TGTGCCAGCAGTTCCTCCGGGACAGGAGATTACGAGCAGTACTTC.

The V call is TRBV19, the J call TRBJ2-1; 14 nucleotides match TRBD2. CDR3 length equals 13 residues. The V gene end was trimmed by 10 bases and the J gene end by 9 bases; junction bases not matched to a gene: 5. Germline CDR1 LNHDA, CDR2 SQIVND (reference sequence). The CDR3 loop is CATGLAGGIEQFF. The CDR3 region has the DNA TGTGCCACCGGACTAGCGGGAGGAATTGAGCAGTTCTTC.

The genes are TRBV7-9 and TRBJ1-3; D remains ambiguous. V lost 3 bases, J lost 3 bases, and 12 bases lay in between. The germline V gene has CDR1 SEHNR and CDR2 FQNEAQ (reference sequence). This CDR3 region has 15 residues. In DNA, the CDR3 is TGTGCCAGCAGCTTTAGTAGGTCTGTTGGAAACACCATATATTTT. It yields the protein CASSFSRSVGNTIYF.

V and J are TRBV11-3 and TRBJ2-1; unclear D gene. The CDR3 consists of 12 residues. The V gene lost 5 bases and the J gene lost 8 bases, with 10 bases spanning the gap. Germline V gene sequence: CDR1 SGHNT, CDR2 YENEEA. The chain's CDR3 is CASSPGPYEQFF. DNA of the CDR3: TGTGCCAGCAGCCCGGGCCCCTATGAGCAGTTCTTC.

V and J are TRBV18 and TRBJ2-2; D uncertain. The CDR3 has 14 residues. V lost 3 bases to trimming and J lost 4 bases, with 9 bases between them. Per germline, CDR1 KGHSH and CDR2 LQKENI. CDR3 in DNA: TGTGCCAGCTCACCCCCGACACTCACCGGGGAGCTGTTTTTT. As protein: CASSPPTLTGELFF. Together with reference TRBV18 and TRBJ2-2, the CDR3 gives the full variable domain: NAGVMQNPRHLVRRRGQEARLRCSPMKGHSHVYWYRQLPEEGLKFMVYLQKENIIDESGMPKERFSAEFPKEGPSILRIQQVVRGDSAAYFCASSPPTLTGELFFGEGSRLTVL.

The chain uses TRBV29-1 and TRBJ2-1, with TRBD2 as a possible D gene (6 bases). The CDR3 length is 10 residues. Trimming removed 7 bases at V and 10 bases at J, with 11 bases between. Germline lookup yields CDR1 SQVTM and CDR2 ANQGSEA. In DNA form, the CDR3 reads TGCAGCGCGGAGGGCCACGAGCAGTTCTTC. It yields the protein CSAEGHEQFF.

The CDR3 region is CASSLASGRNQPQHF. The CDR3 DNA is TGTGCCAGCAGCTTAGCGTCAGGGCGAAATCAGCCCCAGCATTTT. This sequence joins TRBV7-9 and TRBJ1-5; D is perhaps TRBD1 (5 bases). Trimming took 0 bases from V and 4 from J, leaving 10 bases between them. The germline CDR1 and CDR2 sequences are SEHNR and FQNEAQ (reference sequence). The CDR3 loop spans 15 amino acids.

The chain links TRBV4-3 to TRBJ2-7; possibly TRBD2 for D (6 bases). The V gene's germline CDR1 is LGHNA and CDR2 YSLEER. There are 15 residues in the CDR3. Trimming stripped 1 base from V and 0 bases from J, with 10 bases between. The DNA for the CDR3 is TGCGCCAGCAGCCAAGGCACTAGCATCTCCTACGAGCAGTACTTC. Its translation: CASSQGTSISYEQYF.

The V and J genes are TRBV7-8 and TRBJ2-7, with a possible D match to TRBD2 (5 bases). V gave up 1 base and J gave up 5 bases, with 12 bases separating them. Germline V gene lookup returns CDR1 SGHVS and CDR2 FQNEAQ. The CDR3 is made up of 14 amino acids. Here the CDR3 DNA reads TGTGCCAGCAGCTTAGTTGCGGGTTTCGACGAGCAGTACTTC. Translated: CASSLVAGFDEQYF.

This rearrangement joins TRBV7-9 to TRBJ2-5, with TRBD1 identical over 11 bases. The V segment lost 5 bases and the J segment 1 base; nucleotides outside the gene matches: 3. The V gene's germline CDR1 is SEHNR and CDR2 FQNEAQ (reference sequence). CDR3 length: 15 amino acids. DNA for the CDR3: TGTGCCAGCAGCCGGGGACAGGGGGTCCAAGAGACCCAGTACTTC. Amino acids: CASSRGQGVQETQYF.

The chain's CDR3 is CASSYLDRGLETQYF. CDR3 nucleotides: TGTGCCAGCAGCTACCTGGACAGGGGTTTAGAGACCCAGTACTTC. The chain employs TRBV7-9 and TRBJ2-5, with 9 bases that match TRBD1. The V gene's germline CDR1 is SEHNR and CDR2 FQNEAQ (reference sequence). V dropped 4 bases and J dropped 4; count of bases not matched to a gene: 7. The CDR3 consists of 15 residues.

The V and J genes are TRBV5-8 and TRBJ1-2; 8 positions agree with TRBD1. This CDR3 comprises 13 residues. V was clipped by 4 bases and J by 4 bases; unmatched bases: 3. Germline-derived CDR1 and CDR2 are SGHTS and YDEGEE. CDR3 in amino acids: CASSLQGAYGYTF. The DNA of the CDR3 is TGTGCCAGCAGCCTTCAGGGGGCCTATGGCTACACCTTC.

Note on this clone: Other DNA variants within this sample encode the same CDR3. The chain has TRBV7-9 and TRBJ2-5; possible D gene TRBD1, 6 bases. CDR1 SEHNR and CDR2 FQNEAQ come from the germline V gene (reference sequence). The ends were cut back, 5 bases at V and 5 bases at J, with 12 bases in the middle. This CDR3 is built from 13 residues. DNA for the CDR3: TGTGCCAGCAGCCCCCGGGACACGGAGACCCAGTACTTC. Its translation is CASSPRDTETQYF.

CDR3 nucleotide sequence: TGTGCCAGCAGCCCCAGGGGTGGCAATCAGCCCCAGCATTTT. Translating it yields CASSPRGGNQPQHF. The V call is TRBV7-8, the J call TRBJ1-5, with D possibly TRBD1 on 6 matching bases. Germline loops: CDR1 SGHVS, CDR2 FQNEAQ. Trimming removed 5 bases at V and 2 bases at J, with 10 bases between. This CDR3 spans 14 amino acids. Based on the CDR3 plus reference TRBV7-8 and TRBJ1-5, the full variable domain is GAGVSQSPRYKVAKRGQDVALRCDPISGHVSLFWYQQALGQGPEFLTYFQNEAQLDKSGLPSDRFFAERPEGSVSTLKIQRTQQEDSAVYLCASSPRGGNQPQHFGDGTRLSIL.

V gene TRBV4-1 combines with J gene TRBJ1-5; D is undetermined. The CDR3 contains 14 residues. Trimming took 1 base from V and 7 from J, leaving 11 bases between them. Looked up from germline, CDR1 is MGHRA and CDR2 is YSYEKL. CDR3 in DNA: TGCGCCAGCAGCCAAGTTACCCAAGGGCAGCCCCAGCATTTT. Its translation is CASSQVTQGQPQHF.

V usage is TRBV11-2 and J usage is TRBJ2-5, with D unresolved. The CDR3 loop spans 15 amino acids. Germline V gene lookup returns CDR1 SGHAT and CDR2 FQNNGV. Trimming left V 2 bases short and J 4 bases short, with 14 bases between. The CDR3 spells CASSLLTPMIETQYF. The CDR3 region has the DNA TGTGCCAGCAGCTTATTAACTCCGATGATAGAGACCCAGTACTTC.